Listed below are T cell receptor beta chains from one sample, sequenced in a study of CD8 T cells in ankylosing spondylitis. TCRdb reprocessed the 5' RACE reads via MiXCR and lists one record per CDR3 protein. The repertoire holds a few hundred thousand distinct CDR3 sequences, approximately 20% seen once, with about a sixth in the top ten. The material sequenced was blood, either unsorted or a sorted T cell fraction (not recorded which). The receptors were sampled from a male donor with ankylosing spondylitis. The CDR3 runs from the conserved cysteine through the conserved F or W.

V gene,CDR3 protein
TRBV6-1,CASSSPAGRNYEQYF
TRBV20-1,CSASGSNQPQHF
TRBV24-1,CATSSYNEQFF
TRBV7-2,CASSLAGDFTDTQYF
TRBV7-2,CASSDRPTNTIYF
TRBV9,CASSRDRSIYNEQFF
TRBV19,CASQDFSSGNTIYF
TRBV9,CASSVGSGSRFNEQFF
TRBV7-9,CASSFLLGDTGELFF
TRBV6-1,CASTPSWGNTEAFF
TRBV20-1,CSAYRGGTGELFF
TRBV18,CASSTGNTIYF
TRBV20-1,CSASSRGRPYEQYF
TRBV20-1,CSARDPETSGDEQFF
TRBV13,CASSLGPLAGRGGQFF
TRBV5-1,CASSGKTGGNTEAFF
TRBV20-1,CSARDPIRGEQFF
TRBV12-3/TRBV12-4,CASSLRGTVTDTQYF
TRBV12-3/TRBV12-4,CASRQEGRDSNQPQHF
TRBV11-2,CASSFTGATNTEAFF
TRBV5-1,CASSEQGIEAFF
TRBV5-1,CASSLVDSSYEQYF
TRBV4-3,CASSQDTGRLQYF
TRBV29-1,CSVGEPTEAFF
TRBV7-8,CASNEQGSGANVLTF
TRBV7-8,CASSSNRPGQGSGELFF
TRBV5-1,CASSLVRDHEQFF
TRBV7-8,CASRQTRGTNEKLFF
TRBV5-1,CASSPGDASSYNEQFF
TRBV7-3,CASSSRQSDTQYF
TRBV25-1,CASSELRRDYGYTF
TRBV27,CASSLSGDIGADTQYF
TRBV5-1,CASSLVSDYEETQYF
TRBV7-9,CASSLLVSGYTEAFF
TRBV29-1,CSGWTVVYNEQFF
TRBV29-1,CSVEPGAPPYEQYF
TRBV3-1,CASSQDTLGEQYF
TRBV9,CASSVGAGELEEQYF
TRBV6-5,CASSYSGDGYTF
TRBV4-3,CASSQALTRGQETQYF
TRBV5-1,CASSLWGRDEQFF